The 25 T cell receptor beta chains reported below all come from one sample, sequenced in a study of blood T cell repertoires in COVID-19. The method was immunoSEQ multiplex PCR; TCRdb's version includes in-frame clones alone and lacks a portion of them. This sample has 110,000 to 150,000 clones, with roughly three quarters found just once. The specimen sequenced was peripheral blood. All receptors come from a man aged 50-60 years with active or convalescent COVID-19.

The chain has TRBV7-2 and TRBJ2-7; 9 bases are shared with TRBD2. The CDR3 is made up of 15 amino acids. J was trimmed by 3 bases and V by 1 base; bases with no gene match: 4. CDR1 SGHTA and CDR2 FQGNSA come from the germline V gene. CDR3 protein: CASSLVAGDGYEQYF. The CDR3, as DNA: TGTGCCAGCAGCTTAGTAGCGGGAGACGGCTACGAGCAGTACTTC.

V is TRBV24-1 and J is TRBJ1-2; 11 nucleotides line up with TRBD1. Germline CDR1 KGHDR, CDR2 SFDVKD. The length of the CDR3 is 18 residues. With V trimmed by 2 bases and J by 3 bases, 10 bases remained unmatched. Written as DNA, the CDR3 is TGTGCCACCAGTGATTCCCCGGGACAGGGGGTCGGGGACTATGGCTACACCTTC. Amino acids: CATSDSPGQGVGDYGYTF.

The chain carries TRBV4-2 and TRBJ1-1; no reliable D call. Trimming cost V 1 base and J 6 bases, with 18 bases left between them. The CDR3 covers 16 residues. The germline gives CDR1 LGHNA, CDR2 YNFKEQ. The CDR3 nucleotides are TGTGCCAGCAGCCAAGTGTCAATAGGAGGTATCGCTGAAGCTTTCTTT. Translating gives CASSQVSIGGIAEAFF.

The V gene is TRBV5-1, the J gene TRBJ2-1, with TRBD2 as a possible D gene (5 bases). The ends were cut back, 0 bases at V and 3 bases at J, with 16 bases in the middle. In germline, CDR1 is SGHRS, CDR2 YFSETQ. The CDR3 is made up of 17 amino acids. CDR3 region: CASSLGLWESYYNEQFF. CDR3 nucleotides: TGCGCCAGCAGCTTGGGTTTGTGGGAGTCTTACTACAATGAGCAGTTCTTC.

Comment on this clone: Additional DNA sequences in this sample encode the identical CDR3. The V and J genes are TRBV18 and TRBJ2-5; TRBD1 might be the D (6 bases). In germline, CDR1 is KGHSH, CDR2 LQKENI. The CDR3 is 13 residues long. V was clipped by 4 bases and J by 1 base, with 7 bases between them. The chain's CDR3 is CASSQGVQETQYF. In nucleotides, the CDR3 is TGTGCCAGCTCACAGGGGGTCCAAGAGACCCAGTACTTC.

A few counts support this clone. This chain connects TRBV4-1 to TRBJ2-1; 8 bases agree with TRBD2. CDR1 MGHRA and CDR2 YSYEKL come from the germline V gene. V gave up 0 bases and J gave up 6 bases; unmatched junction bases: 7. The CDR3 length is 16 residues. Written as DNA, the CDR3 is TGCGCCAGCAGCCAAGACGGAGCGGGAGATGTCAATGAGCAGTTCTTC. Translating it yields CASSQDGAGDVNEQFF.

This clone was counted a single time. The chain uses TRBV2 and TRBJ2-3, with 12 bases matching TRBD2. The V gene's germline CDR1 is SNHLY and CDR2 FYNNEI. The CDR3 sequence is 15 residues long. The trim removed 9 bases at V and 6 bases at J, leaving 10 bases unmatched. The DNA of the CDR3 is TGTGCCAGTCGGCCGGGACTAGCGGGCGGCGATACGCAGTATTTT. Its translation: CASRPGLAGGDTQYF.

The chain recombines TRBV10-3 with TRBJ2-5; 8 nucleotides match TRBD1. CDR1 and CDR2 from the germline V gene are ENHRY and SYGVKD. The CDR3 spans 15 residues. J lost 4 bases, V lost 2 bases, and 6 bases had no gene match. CDR3 in amino acids: CAISEAAGGGETQYF. The CDR3 coding sequence is TGTGCCATCAGTGAGGCGGCAGGGGGCGGAGAGACCCAGTACTTC.

This sequence joins TRBV5-1 and TRBJ2-1; no reliable D call. Germline V CDR1 and CDR2: SGHRS, YFSETQ. V was pared by 1 base and J by 5 bases, with 4 bases between. CDR3 length: 12 amino acids. DNA for the CDR3: TGCGCCAGCAGCTTGTATAACAATGAGCAGTTCTTC. Its translation: CASSLYNNEQFF.

The genes are TRBV28 and TRBJ2-1; the match to TRBD1 covers 9 bases. The V gene's germline CDR1 is MDHEN and CDR2 SYDVKM. CDR3 length: 16 residues. Losses at the gene ends were 5 bases for V and 9 bases for J; bases not matched to a gene: 14. The CDR3, as DNA: TGTGCCAGCAGTCTCAGACTGGGACAGGGACCCCCTGAGCAGTTCTTC. Protein product: CASSLRLGQGPPEQFF.

V is TRBV7-3 and J is TRBJ2-5; D unclear. Per the germline V gene, CDR1 is SGHTA and CDR2 is FQGTGA. The CDR3 has 11 amino acids. V was pared by 5 bases and J by 5 bases, with 6 bases between. The CDR3 reads CASSNGETQYF. The CDR3 nucleotides are TGTGCCAGCAGCAACGGGGAGACCCAGTACTTC.

This clone was seen many times. V and J are TRBV7-9 and TRBJ2-1; D may be TRBD2 (5 bases). The CDR3 loop spans 14 amino acids. Germline assignment: CDR1 SEHNR and CDR2 FQNEAQ (reference sequence). The V end was cut by 2 bases, the J end by 4 bases, with 9 bases between. Written as DNA, the CDR3 is TGTGCCAGCAGCTTAACGGCGGGTTACAATGAGCAGTTCTTC. The encoded protein is CASSLTAGYNEQFF.

This chain uses TRBV10-3 with TRBJ1-1; the D is unclear. This CDR3 spans 13 amino acids. The V gene's germline CDR1 is ENHRY and CDR2 SYGVKD. The V gene lost 7 bases and the J gene lost 3 bases, with 12 bases spanning the gap. The CDR3 DNA follows: TGTGCCATCATGTCGGGAAAGGACACTGAAGCTTTCTTT. Translated: CAIMSGKDTEAFF.

V is TRBV6-4 and J is TRBJ2-2, with TRBD2 as a possible D gene (6 bases). V was trimmed by 5 bases and J by 5 bases, leaving 15 bases between them. This CDR3 is built from 15 residues. From germline, CDR1 is MRHNA and CDR2 SNTAGT. CDR3 loop: CASSQTGLGTGELFF. The DNA of the CDR3 is TGTGCCAGCAGTCAGACGGGACTGGGGACCGGGGAGCTGTTTTTT.

This sequence joins TRBV28 and TRBJ1-5; D uncertain. CDR3 length: 13 residues. Germline V gives CDR1 MDHEN, CDR2 SYDVKM. V lost 5 bases, J lost 6 bases, and 11 bases lay in between. The CDR3 protein is CASSPTVSQPQHF. In DNA, the CDR3 is TGTGCCAGCAGTCCTACGGTGAGTCAGCCCCAGCATTTT.

The V call is TRBV23-1, the J call TRBJ1-1, with D uncertain. TRBV23-1 is flagged as an ORF with uncertain function. CDR3 size: 12 residues. V shed 10 bases and J shed 0 bases, with 9 bases lying between them. CDR3 sequence (DNA): TGCGCCATAGCCCCATTGAACACTGAAGCTTTCTTT. Translation gives CAIAPLNTEAFF.

The chain couples TRBV19 to TRBJ1-4, with TRBD1 identical over 7 bases. The CDR3 runs 14 residues. Germline CDR1 reads LNHDA; CDR2 reads SQIVND (reference sequence). The V segment lost 6 bases and the J segment 2 bases; nucleotides outside the gene matches: 3. CDR3 region: CASSTTGTNEKLFF. Here the CDR3 DNA reads TGTGCCAGTAGCACGACAGGGACTAATGAAAAACTGTTTTTT.

This clone was seen more than once but under ten times. The chain has TRBV27 and TRBJ2-3, with unresolved D. The CDR3 runs 13 residues. From germline, CDR1 is MNHEY and CDR2 SMNVEV (reference sequence). V was trimmed by 5 bases and J by 0 bases, leaving 6 bases between them. The CDR3 here is CASSVLSTDTQYF. The CDR3 DNA is TGTGCCAGCAGTGTCCTTAGCACAGATACGCAGTATTTT.

The chain couples TRBV3-1 (or the pseudogene TRBV3-2) to TRBJ2-1; 8 nucleotides align to TRBD2. The V gene's germline CDR1 is LGHDT and CDR2 YNNKEL (reference sequence). Trimming took 4 bases from V and 7 from J; bases not matched to a gene: 6. CDR3 length: 14 residues. The CDR3 region is CASSPPGLGNEQFF. CDR3 DNA sequence: TGTGCCAGCAGCCCCCCGGGACTAGGGAATGAGCAGTTCTTC.

V and J are TRBV7-8 and TRBJ1-1; D ambiguous. V was shortened by 1 base and J by 1 base, with 7 bases between the two germline ends. Germline V gives CDR1 SGHVS, CDR2 FQNEAQ. This CDR3 has 14 amino acids. The CDR3 coding sequence is TGTGCCAGCAGCTTAGTCGCACAGAACACTGAAGCTTTCTTT. Encoded protein: CASSLVAQNTEAFF.

The rearrangement links TRBV27 to TRBJ2-2, with D possibly being TRBD1 (6 bases). Germline CDR1 is MNHEY and CDR2 is SMNVEV (reference sequence). The CDR3 runs to 15 residues. Trimming cost V 6 bases and J 5 bases, with 16 bases left between them. This CDR3 reads CASSRKGEITGELFF. CDR3 DNA sequence: TGTGCCAGCAGCCGGAAGGGGGAGATAACCGGGGAGCTGTTTTTT.

V usage is TRBV6-4 and J usage is TRBJ1-2; 9 bases line up with TRBD1. The V and J ends lost 6 bases and 8 bases, in that order; junction bases with no gene match: 7. The CDR3 runs 13 residues. CDR1 and CDR2 (germline): MRHNA, SNTAGT. The CDR3 spells CASSAGQGYGYTF. The CDR3 DNA follows: TGTGCCAGCAGCGCGGGACAGGGATACGGCTACACCTTC.

The V call is TRBV14, the J call TRBJ2-2, with D maybe TRBD2 (5 bases). From germline, CDR1 is SGHDN and CDR2 FVKESK. CDR3 length equals 13 residues. V was trimmed by 2 bases and J by 5 bases, leaving 6 bases between them. The CDR3 protein is CASSQSGTGELFF. CDR3 DNA: TGTGCCAGCAGCCAATCGGGGACCGGGGAGCTGTTTTTT.

The chain has TRBV4-1 and TRBJ2-1, with 8 nucleotides matching TRBD2. The CDR3 contains 15 residues. V lost 4 bases and J lost 2; bases outside the gene matches: 4. CDR1 and CDR2 (germline): MGHRA, YSYEKL. CDR3 sequence reads: CASSLMGLAYNEQFF. The CDR3 DNA sequence: TGCGCCAGCAGCCTCATGGGACTAGCCTACAATGAGCAGTTCTTC.

The rearrangement uses TRBV9 and TRBJ2-5; 10 bases map to TRBD2. Looked up from germline, CDR1 is SGDLS and CDR2 is YYNGEE. CDR3 length: 15 residues. V lost 3 bases and J lost 4; bases outside the gene matches: 6. In DNA form, the CDR3 reads TGTGCCAGCAGCGAGCGGGAGGGCCTCTCAGAGACCCAGTACTTC. Translating it yields CASSEREGLSETQYF.